These T cell receptor beta chains were read from a single sample in a study of identifying expanded T cells in peripheral blood. The table came from immunoSEQ multiplex PCR; TCRdb's copy has only in-frame clones and leaves some out. The sample lists about 58,000 clones; around 90% were seen once. The sequenced sample was blood. These receptors all come from a person between 18 and 75 years old in good health. Both conserved end residues are part of each CDR3. The D gene is left open where the match is weak. Some rows mark clone size as missing; the rest say once, few, many or name a class of expanded clone.

J gene: TRBJ1-2; D gene: NA; V gene: TRBV4-2; clone size: NA; CDR3 DNA: TGTGCCAGCAGCCAATGGGGGCTAGACAGCAACTATGGCTACACCTTC; CDR3 protein: CASSQWGLDSNYGYTF
J gene: TRBJ2-7; D gene: TRBD1; V gene: TRBV4-3; clone size: NA; CDR3 DNA: TGCGCCAGCAGCCAAGAGTTGGACAGGGTCTACGAGCAGTACTTC; CDR3 protein: CASSQELDRVYEQYF
J gene: TRBJ2-5; D gene: NA; V gene: TRBV11-2; clone size: once; CDR3 DNA: TGTGCCAGCAGCTTAGAATCCGTAGAGACCCAGTACTTC; CDR3 protein: CASSLESVETQYF
J gene: TRBJ1-4; D gene: TRBD1; V gene: TRBV2; clone size: few; CDR3 DNA: TGTGCCAGCAGTGTTGGCAGGGGGAATGAAAAACTGTTTTTT; CDR3 protein: CASSVGRGNEKLFF
J gene: TRBJ1-3; D gene: TRBD1; V gene: TRBV5-1; clone size: NA; CDR3 DNA: TGCGCCAGCAGCTTAAGCGCGGACAGGAGAAACACCATATATTTT; CDR3 protein: CASSLSADRRNTIYF
J gene: TRBJ1-5; D gene: NA; V gene: TRBV27; clone size: NA; CDR3 DNA: TGTGCCAGCAGTTTTGACGGAGGGGCGGGACAGCCCCAGCATTTT; CDR3 protein: CASSFDGGAGQPQHF
J gene: TRBJ1-6; D gene: NA; V gene: TRBV2; clone size: medium-sized; CDR3 DNA: TGTGCCAGCAGTGACGGGGACTCGGGCTCCTATAATTCACCCCTCCACTTT; CDR3 protein: CASSDGDSGSYNSPLHF
J gene: TRBJ2-7; D gene: NA; V gene: TRBV29-1; clone size: NA; CDR3 DNA: TGCAGCGTTTTAATGGGCGAGCAGTACTTC; CDR3 protein: CSVLMGEQYF
J gene: TRBJ1-5; D gene: NA; V gene: TRBV21-1; clone size: NA; CDR3 DNA: TGTGCCAGCAGCAAGTCCCCCCTACAGGGTGTGAGCAATCAGCCCCAGCATTTT; CDR3 protein: CASSKSPLQGVSNQPQHF
J gene: TRBJ2-1; D gene: TRBD1; V gene: TRBV5-1; clone size: NA; CDR3 DNA: TGCGCCAGCAGCTTTACAGGGGGCTTAAACAATGAGCAGTTCTTC; CDR3 protein: CASSFTGGLNNEQFF
J gene: TRBJ2-3; D gene: TRBD2; V gene: TRBV29-1; clone size: NA; CDR3 DNA: TGCAGCGCACACCCGGGACTAGGCACAGATACGCAGTATTTT; CDR3 protein: CSAHPGLGTDTQYF
J gene: TRBJ2-7; D gene: NA; V gene: TRBV5-1; clone size: NA; CDR3 DNA: TGCGCCAGCAGCTTGGTTTCCGGTTTCTACGAGCAGTACTTC; CDR3 protein: CASSLVSGFYEQYF
J gene: TRBJ1-5; D gene: TRBD1; V gene: TRBV7-2; clone size: NA; CDR3 DNA: TGTGCCAGCAGCCGGAACTCCGGGACAGGATTGTCCCAGCATTTT; CDR3 protein: CASSRNSGTGLSQHF
J gene: TRBJ2-7; D gene: NA; V gene: TRBV4-3; clone size: NA; CDR3 DNA: TGCGCCAGCAGCCAAGACTCGTTCGGGGCCTACGAGCAGTACTTC; CDR3 protein: CASSQDSFGAYEQYF
J gene: TRBJ1-2; D gene: TRBD1; V gene: TRBV7-2; clone size: NA; CDR3 DNA: TGTGCCAGCAGCGTCGGACAGGGGGCTTTGTATAACTATGGCTACACCTTC; CDR3 protein: CASSVGQGALYNYGYTF
J gene: TRBJ1-1; D gene: NA; V gene: TRBV5-1; clone size: NA; CDR3 DNA: TGCGCCAGCAGCCTACAGGTGGCCTCCACTGAAGCTTTCTTT; CDR3 protein: CASSLQVASTEAFF
J gene: TRBJ1-4; D gene: TRBD1; V gene: TRBV2; clone size: NA; CDR3 DNA: TGTGCCAGCAGTGATCCCCGGGACAGGGGTGAAAAACTGTTTTTT; CDR3 protein: CASSDPRDRGEKLFF
J gene: TRBJ1-2; D gene: NA; V gene: TRBV28; clone size: once; CDR3 DNA: TGTGCCAGCAGTTTAAGCCGGGTTTGGCTAGACTATGGCTACACCTTC; CDR3 protein: CASSLSRVWLDYGYTF
J gene: TRBJ2-1; D gene: NA; V gene: TRBV18; clone size: NA; CDR3 DNA: TGTGCCAGCTCACGCGACAATGAGCAGTTCTTC; CDR3 protein: CASSRDNEQFF
J gene: TRBJ2-1; D gene: TRBD2; V gene: TRBV18; clone size: NA; CDR3 DNA: TGTGCCAGCTCGCCGATGGGCGGGAGGTACAATGAGCAGTTCTTC; CDR3 protein: CASSPMGGRYNEQFF
J gene: TRBJ1-2; D gene: TRBD1; V gene: TRBV23-1; clone size: NA; CDR3 DNA: TGCGCCAGCAGTCAATCGCTGGACAGGGGATCCAACTATGGCTACACCTTC; CDR3 protein: CASSQSLDRGSNYGYTF
J gene: TRBJ2-7; D gene: NA; V gene: TRBV20-1; clone size: once; CDR3 DNA: TGCAGTGTAAGAAGGGTGTACGAGCAGTACTTC; CDR3 protein: CSVRRVYEQYF
J gene: TRBJ1-1; D gene: TRBD1; V gene: TRBV19; clone size: NA; CDR3 DNA: TGTGCCAGTAGTACCTCGACAGGGGGTATGACTGAAGCTTTCTTT; CDR3 protein: CASSTSTGGMTEAFF
J gene: TRBJ2-1; D gene: TRBD2; V gene: TRBV2; clone size: NA; CDR3 DNA: TGTGCCAGCAGCGGTGGGGAGGGTGGCTCCTACAATGAGCAGTTCTTC; CDR3 protein: CASSGGEGGSYNEQFF
J gene: TRBJ2-1; D gene: NA; V gene: TRBV6-1; clone size: few; CDR3 DNA: TGTGCCAGCAGTGAAGGGCAGGGAAACAATGAGCAGTTCTTC; CDR3 protein: CASSEGQGNNEQFF
J gene: TRBJ1-2; D gene: NA; V gene: TRBV28; clone size: NA; CDR3 DNA: TGTGCCAGCAGGTACAATCGTGGTTATGGCTACACCTTC; CDR3 protein: CASRYNRGYGYTF
J gene: TRBJ2-1; D gene: NA; V gene: TRBV2; clone size: NA; CDR3 DNA: TGTGCCAGCAGGCCCGAGATTAGCTCCTACAATGAGCAGTTCTTC; CDR3 protein: CASRPEISSYNEQFF
J gene: TRBJ2-7; D gene: NA; V gene: TRBV5-1; clone size: NA; CDR3 DNA: TGCGCCAGCAGCCCACAACTTCTAGCGATCGAGCAGTACTTC; CDR3 protein: CASSPQLLAIEQYF
J gene: TRBJ1-2; D gene: NA; V gene: TRBV5-8; clone size: NA; CDR3 DNA: TGTGCCAGCAGCGGGGACCGATACGGCTATGGCTACACCTTC; CDR3 protein: CASSGDRYGYGYTF
J gene: TRBJ2-3; D gene: TRBD2; V gene: TRBV19; clone size: NA; CDR3 DNA: TGTGCCAGTAGTGTCCGGGAGGCTGGCACAGATACGCAGTATTTT; CDR3 protein: CASSVREAGTDTQYF
J gene: TRBJ2-3; D gene: NA; V gene: TRBV6-6; clone size: NA; CDR3 DNA: TGTGCCAGCGCTTACAAAAGGGACACAGATACGCAGTATTTT; CDR3 protein: CASAYKRDTDTQYF
J gene: TRBJ2-7; D gene: NA; V gene: TRBV6-5; clone size: NA; CDR3 DNA: TGTGCCAGCAGTTACGACGGGAGCTCCTACGAGCAGTACTTC; CDR3 protein: CASSYDGSSYEQYF
J gene: TRBJ1-6; D gene: NA; V gene: TRBV6-6; clone size: NA; CDR3 DNA: TGTGCCAGCAGTTACCAAGGGGGAGAGCGTTCCGACTTT; CDR3 protein: CASSYQGGERSDF
J gene: TRBJ2-1; D gene: NA; V gene: TRBV7-8; clone size: NA; CDR3 DNA: TGTGCCAGCAGCTTATTCGGGATTGAGCAGTTCTTC; CDR3 protein: CASSLFGIEQFF
J gene: TRBJ1-2; D gene: NA; V gene: TRBV15; clone size: NA; CDR3 DNA: TGTGCCACCAGTTGGGGGCAGGGGTGGGACTATGGCTACACCTTC; CDR3 protein: CATSWGQGWDYGYTF
J gene: TRBJ2-3; D gene: NA; V gene: TRBV4-3; clone size: NA; CDR3 DNA: TGCGCCAGCAGCCAATTTGGGGGGGCCCTAGGGGAAACGCAGTATTTT; CDR3 protein: CASSQFGGALGETQYF
J gene: TRBJ2-1; D gene: NA; V gene: TRBV5-4; clone size: NA; CDR3 DNA: TGTGCCAGCAGCTTGGACTACTACAATGAGCAGTTCTTC; CDR3 protein: CASSLDYYNEQFF
J gene: TRBJ2-3; D gene: NA; V gene: TRBV10-1; clone size: once; CDR3 DNA: TGCGCCAGCAGCAGTATCCAAACGAGTATAGATACGCAGTATTTT; CDR3 protein: CASSSIQTSIDTQYF
J gene: TRBJ2-5; D gene: TRBD1; V gene: TRBV5-1; clone size: NA; CDR3 DNA: TGCGCCAGCAGCCGAGGGACAGGGGGCCAAGAGACCCAGTACTTC; CDR3 protein: CASSRGTGGQETQYF
J gene: TRBJ1-2; D gene: NA; V gene: TRBV6-5; clone size: few; CDR3 DNA: TGTGCCAGCAGTGCTCAGGGCGGGGGCTACACCTTC; CDR3 protein: CASSAQGGGYTF
J gene: TRBJ2-1; D gene: TRBD2; V gene: TRBV7-2; clone size: NA; CDR3 DNA: TGTGCCAGCAGCTTATTCTCTAGCGGGTACAATGAGCAGTTCTTC; CDR3 protein: CASSLFSSGYNEQFF
J gene: TRBJ2-1; D gene: NA; V gene: TRBV6-5; clone size: NA; CDR3 DNA: TGTGCCAGCAGTTACGAGAGTACTGGATCCTACAATGAGCAGTTCTTC; CDR3 protein: CASSYESTGSYNEQFF
J gene: TRBJ1-5; D gene: NA; V gene: TRBV5-1; clone size: NA; CDR3 DNA: TGCGCCAGCAGCTTGAGTCCAGGGAATAGCAATCAGCCCCAGCATTTT; CDR3 protein: CASSLSPGNSNQPQHF
J gene: TRBJ1-2; D gene: TRBD1; V gene: TRBV13; clone size: NA; CDR3 DNA: TGTGCCAGCAGCTTGCAACAGGGGGCGTCGAACTATGGCTACACCTTC; CDR3 protein: CASSLQQGASNYGYTF
J gene: TRBJ2-1; D gene: TRBD1; V gene: TRBV27; clone size: NA; CDR3 DNA: TGTGCCAGCAACATCGGGCAGGGGGCCGGCAATGAGCAGTTCTTC; CDR3 protein: CASNIGQGAGNEQFF
J gene: TRBJ1-2; D gene: NA; V gene: TRBV28; clone size: NA; CDR3 DNA: TGTGCCAGCAGTTCTTCATGGACGGAGACTACTTATTCGGGCTACACCTTC; CDR3 protein: CASSSSWTETTYSGYTF
J gene: TRBJ2-1; D gene: TRBD2; V gene: TRBV14; clone size: NA; CDR3 DNA: TGTGCCAGCAGCCAAGAATGGCTAGCGGGAGGAGATGAGCAGTTCTTC; CDR3 protein: CASSQEWLAGGDEQFF
J gene: TRBJ1-1; D gene: NA; V gene: TRBV4-1; clone size: NA; CDR3 DNA: TGCGCCAGCAGCCAAAGGTTCCAGGGGTCGGAGAACACTGAAGCTTTCTTT; CDR3 protein: CASSQRFQGSENTEAFF
J gene: TRBJ2-7; D gene: TRBD1; V gene: TRBV27; clone size: NA; CDR3 DNA: TGTGCCAGCAGCACGACAGGGGGCTACGAGCAGTACTTC; CDR3 protein: CASSTTGGYEQYF
J gene: TRBJ2-7; D gene: NA; V gene: TRBV9; clone size: NA; CDR3 DNA: TGTGCCAGCAGCGCCAGCGGAAAATCGCCCAACGAGCAGTACTTC; CDR3 protein: CASSASGKSPNEQYF
J gene: TRBJ1-4; D gene: NA; V gene: TRBV19; clone size: NA; CDR3 DNA: TGTGCCAGTAGTATGGGGGCTGGAGGGAATGAAAAACTGTTTTTT; CDR3 protein: CASSMGAGGNEKLFF
J gene: TRBJ1-5; D gene: TRBD1; V gene: TRBV6-1; clone size: NA; CDR3 DNA: TGTGCCAGCAGTGAAGGACCCCCCGGGACAGGTTATATTCAGCCCCAGCATTTT; CDR3 protein: CASSEGPPGTGYIQPQHF
J gene: TRBJ1-2; D gene: NA; V gene: TRBV7-2; clone size: once; CDR3 DNA: TGTGCCAGCAGCTTAGTGCTGGCAGGGCTTCTCTATGGCTACACCTTC; CDR3 protein: CASSLVLAGLLYGYTF
J gene: TRBJ2-2; D gene: NA; V gene: TRBV7-2; clone size: NA; CDR3 DNA: TGTGCCAGCAGAATGCCCAAAAACACCGGGGAGCTGTTTTTT; CDR3 protein: CASRMPKNTGELFF
J gene: TRBJ1-2; D gene: NA; V gene: TRBV6-6; clone size: NA; CDR3 DNA: TGTGCCAGCAGTTACGGCTTCCGGGACACCAACTATGGCTACACCTTC; CDR3 protein: CASSYGFRDTNYGYTF
J gene: TRBJ2-7; D gene: TRBD1; V gene: TRBV6-1; clone size: NA; CDR3 DNA: TGTGCCATCCGGGACAGACCCTACGAGCAGTACTTC; CDR3 protein: CAIRDRPYEQYF
J gene: TRBJ1-1; D gene: NA; V gene: TRBV10-3; clone size: NA; CDR3 DNA: TGTGCCATCAGTGACGACGCGGGGGTTGAAGCTTTCTTT; CDR3 protein: CAISDDAGVEAFF
J gene: TRBJ2-3; D gene: NA; V gene: TRBV5-1; clone size: NA; CDR3 DNA: TGCGCCAGCAGCCCTCGGCCCACAGATACGCAGTATTTT; CDR3 protein: CASSPRPTDTQYF
J gene: TRBJ1-5; D gene: NA; V gene: TRBV4-3; clone size: NA; CDR3 DNA: TGCGCCAGCAGCCAAGACGTATGGGGATGGCAGCCCCAGCATTTT; CDR3 protein: CASSQDVWGWQPQHF